The 22 T cell receptor beta chains in this list originate from one sample, sequenced in a study of regulatory T cells in long-lasting Graves disease. Construction of TCR beta libraries relied on iRepertoire HTBI primers and on Arm-PCR targeting CDR3 regions. From the multiplex PCR reads, TCRdb called clonotypes with MiXCR, one entry per CDR3 protein. The repertoire consists of some 400,000 distinct CDR3 sequences, with about 16% occurring once and the leading ten covering 16%. The time point was: newly diagnosed GD, antithyroid drugs for less than 3 months. From PBMCs, RNA was extracted and then used to make the TCR library. The sample was also linked to a second study, of T cells in Graves' hyperthyroidism and ophthalmopathy.

Sequenced material: peripheral blood mononuclear cells (PBMCs), taken at new diagnosis, from a patient treated with antithyroid drugs. These receptors were collected from a woman in her thirties with Graves disease.

This clonotype was picked up many times. V is TRBV2 and J is TRBJ2-2; 10 bases fit TRBD2. CDR1 SNHLY and CDR2 FYNNEI come from the germline V gene. V was pared by 4 bases and J by 1 base, with 6 bases of the junction left unmatched. The CDR3 runs 17 residues. Here the CDR3 reads CASSVPSSGRNTGELFF. Here the CDR3 DNA reads TGTGCCAGCAGTGTTCCCTCTAGCGGGAGGAACACCGGGGAGCTGTTTTTT.

This clonotype was seen only once. A clone one base away is much larger, so this may be a read error. This chain joins TRBV30 and TRBJ2-7, with 11 bases identical to TRBD2. The CDR3 has 13 residues. Germline assignment: CDR1 GTSNPN and CDR2 SVGIG (reference sequence). CDR3 amino acids: CAWRLAGVYGQYF. CDR3 sequence (DNA): TGTGCCTGGAGACTAGCGGGAGTGTACGGGCAGTACTTC.

This clonotype has a count of ten or more. The V call is TRBV28, the J call TRBJ1-5; D unresolved. The germline V gene has CDR1 MDHEN and CDR2 SYDVKM. The CDR3 consists of 16 residues. V was shortened by 5 bases and J by 0 bases, with 14 bases between the two germline ends. The CDR3 DNA follows: TGTGCCAGCAGTCCTTCGGGCAGATATAGCAATCAGCCCCAGCATTTT. Its translation: CASSPSGRYSNQPQHF.

This clonotype was picked up a small number of times. CDR3 nucleotide sequence: TGTGCCTGGGACCCGAGACAGTATAGCAATCAGCCCCAGCATTTT. Amino acid sequence: CAWDPRQYSNQPQHF. This chain connects TRBV30 to TRBJ1-5, with a tentative D call TRBD1 (5 bases). The CDR3 contains 15 residues. Per germline, CDR1 GTSNPN and CDR2 SVGIG (reference sequence). The V end was cut by 5 bases, the J end by 0 bases, with 14 bases between.

There are many counts of this clonotype. This sequence joins TRBV27 and TRBJ2-7; the D gene is possibly TRBD1 (6 bases). V gave up 5 bases and J gave up 0 bases, with 20 bases separating them. The CDR3 sequence is 17 residues long. Germline V gene sequence: CDR1 MNHEY, CDR2 SMNVEV (reference sequence). The CDR3 loop reads CASSPHPDSLRSYEQYF. The DNA of the CDR3 is TGTGCCAGCAGTCCGCACCCGGACAGTCTCCGCTCCTACGAGCAGTACTTC.

This clonotype occurred many times. The V and J genes are TRBV7-2 and TRBJ1-5; 8 bases match TRBD1. Germline V gene sequence: CDR1 SGHTA, CDR2 FQGNSA. The CDR3 totals 17 residues. V shed 5 bases, J shed 6 bases, and the junction held 15 bases outside the gene matches. CDR3 in DNA: TGTGCCAGCAGCCTTACGGCAGGGGCAGGGGGCGTTCAGCCCCAGCATTTT. It specifies CASSLTAGAGGVQPQHF.

In this sample, this clonotype turned up a few times. The V call is TRBV6-1, the J call TRBJ2-1; TRBD2 might be the D (6 bases). This CDR3 has 13 residues. V lost 8 bases, J lost 8 bases, and 16 bases lay in between. CDR1 and CDR2 from the germline V gene are MNHNS and SASEGT. CDR3 nucleotide sequence: TGTGCCAGCCGCTTACCTAGCGTCGATGAGCAGTTCTTC. The encoded protein is CASRLPSVDEQFF.

Many counts were recorded for this clonotype. The V gene is TRBV7-8, the J gene TRBJ2-7; D is possibly TRBD1 or TRBD2 (6 bases each). Germline lookup yields CDR1 SGHVS and CDR2 FQNEAQ. The CDR3 loop spans 16 amino acids. With 1 base removed from V and 5 bases from J, the gap between germline ends came to 18 bases. The CDR3 DNA follows: TGTGCCAGCAGCTTAGAAGGAGGGACAAATGGAGACGAGCAGTACTTC. It translates to CASSLEGGTNGDEQYF.

This clonotype was counted at least ten times. The chain recombines TRBV20-1 with TRBJ2-1, with TRBD2 identical over 8 bases. Germline V CDR1 and CDR2: DFQATT, SNEGSKA (reference sequence). CDR3 length: 16 amino acids. V lost 0 bases and J lost 5; bases outside the gene matches: 9. CDR3 nucleotide sequence: TGCAGTGCTAGAGATCCAGTTAGGACTAGCAACAATGAGCAGTTCTTC. This codes for CSARDPVRTSNNEQFF.

This clonotype came up many times. This sequence joins TRBV6-5 and TRBJ2-7; 8 bases are a match to TRBD1. Germline CDR1 and CDR2: MNHEY and SVGAGI. The length of the CDR3 is 15 residues. V shed 2 bases and J 6 bases; nucleotides not matched to a gene: 9. CDR3 sequence: CASSYPRTGLVEQYF. In nucleotides, the CDR3 is TGTGCCAGCAGTTACCCCCGGACAGGGTTGGTCGAGCAGTACTTC.

Regarding this clonotype: A much larger clone differs by one base, so this may be a read error. The rearrangement links TRBV2 to TRBJ2-7; D remains ambiguous. The CDR3 contains 13 residues. V lost 11 bases and J lost 6, with 20 bases in between. Germline assignment: CDR1 SNHLY and CDR2 FYNNEI. CDR3 protein: CAGSDATISEQYF. The CDR3, as DNA: TGTGCCGGATCGGACGCCACTATTAGCGAGCAGTACTTC.

V and J are TRBV28 and TRBJ2-6; TRBD1 matches at 8 bases. This CDR3 has 16 amino acids. Trimming at V came to 6 bases and at J to 0 bases, leaving 4 bases not matched to a gene. Germline V lookup: CDR1 MDHEN, CDR2 SYDVKM. The CDR3 loop is CASRGQGHSGANVLTF. DNA of the CDR3: TGTGCCAGCAGAGGACAGGGCCACTCTGGGGCCAACGTCCTGACTTTC.

The chain is built from TRBV4-1 and TRBJ1-5; possible D gene TRBD1, 6 bases. Germline V lookup: CDR1 MGHRA, CDR2 YSYEKL. V was pared by 5 bases and J by 0 bases, with 14 bases between. The CDR3 extends over 16 amino acids. CDR3 bases: TGCGCCAGCAGCAAAGGTGGGGGGCATAGCAATCAGCCCCAGCATTTT. Protein sequence: CASSKGGGHSNQPQHF.

As for this clonotype: Mismatch with germline at one junction end may stem from a read error. V gene TRBV5-1 combines with J gene TRBJ1-3; 7 positions agree with TRBD1. CDR1 is SGHRS and CDR2 is YFSETQ in the germline V gene. The CDR3 runs 15 residues. This CDR3 reads CASSFNRGSGNTTYF. CDR3 coding DNA: TGCGCCAGCAGCTTCAACAGGGGCTCTGGAAACACCACATATTTT.

This clonotype occurred many times. This CDR3 reads CASSYSVGQAPIGGYTF. CDR3 in DNA: TGTGCCAGCAGTTACTCAGTAGGACAGGCCCCTATTGGCGGCTACACCTTC. The chain couples TRBV6-2 or TRBV6-3 to TRBJ1-2, with 7 bases identical to TRBD1. This CDR3 spans 17 amino acids. With 0 bases clipped from V and 8 bases from J, the junction kept 15 bases outside the gene matches. From germline, CDR1 is MNHEY and CDR2 SVGEGT.

This clonotype was found a few times. The chain joins TRBV4-1 to TRBJ1-1, with a weak D call TRBD1 (6 bases). With 5 bases removed from V and 3 bases from J, the gap between germline ends came to 16 bases. The CDR3 runs 15 residues. Per germline, CDR1 MGHRA and CDR2 YSYEKL. CDR3 sequence: CASSYYQAGDTEAFF. The CDR3 DNA reads as TGCGCCAGCAGCTACTATCAAGCAGGGGACACTGAAGCTTTCTTT.

This chain connects TRBV20-1 to TRBJ2-1; weak D call: TRBD1 (6 bases). This CDR3 has 13 residues. Germline CDR1 is DFQATT and CDR2 is SNEGSKA (reference sequence). Deletions cut 3 bases from V and 9 bases from J, with 15 bases between. CDR3 sequence (DNA): TGCAGTGCTAGGAAGAACAGGGATACTGAGCAGTTCTTC. Its protein product is CSARKNRDTEQFF.

The chain combines TRBV24-1 with TRBJ2-1, with 9 bases identical to TRBD2. Germline CDR1 and CDR2: KGHDR and SFDVKD. This CDR3 comprises 12 residues. V lost 5 bases and J lost 11; bases outside the gene matches: 3. This CDR3 is CATSGSGRKQFF. The DNA of the CDR3 is TGTGCCACCAGTGGAAGCGGGAGGAAGCAGTTCTTC.

The J gene is TRBJ1-2, the V gene TRBV9; the match to TRBD1 covers 10 bases. The V segment lost 7 bases and the J segment 3 bases; nucleotides outside the gene matches: 12. Germline-derived CDR1 and CDR2 are SGDLS and YYNGEE. There are 16 residues in the CDR3. CDR3 in DNA: TGTGCCAGCCGCGGCCTCCTTGGGACAGGGGACTATGGCTACACCTTC. Amino acid sequence: CASRGLLGTGDYGYTF.

This clonotype was recorded many times. J is TRBJ1-5 and V is TRBV2; 8 bases match TRBD1. V lost 6 bases, J lost 3 bases, and 7 bases stayed unmatched. The CDR3 has 15 residues. CDR1 is SNHLY, CDR2 FYNNEI, per germline. DNA of the CDR3: TGTGCCAGCAGCGTCGACAGGGGCACCAATCAGCCCCAGCATTTT. Translated, it gives CASSVDRGTNQPQHF. Full variable domain (missing parts from reference TRBV2 and TRBJ1-5): EPEVTQTPSHQVTQMGQEVILRCVPISNHLYFYWYRQILGQKVEFLVSFYNNEISEKSEIFDDQFSVERPDGSNFTLKIRSTKLEDSAMYFCASSVDRGTNQPQHFGDGTRLSIL.

Many counts were recorded for this clonotype. This chain joins TRBV30 and TRBJ1-1, with 9 nucleotides matching TRBD1. The trim removed 0 bases at V and 6 bases at J, leaving 5 bases unmatched. In germline, CDR1 is GTSNPN, CDR2 SVGIG (reference sequence). The CDR3 covers 14 residues. The CDR3 sequence is CAWSVGQGLPEAFF. Written as DNA, the CDR3 is TGTGCCTGGAGTGTAGGACAGGGGTTACCTGAAGCTTTCTTT.

This clonotype has ten or more counts. This sequence joins TRBV12-3 or TRBV12-4 and TRBJ2-5, with 10 bases that match TRBD2. V lost 5 bases to trimming and J lost 4 bases; unmatched junction nucleotides: 1. CDR3 length: 13 residues. This CDR3 reads CASSRLAGETQYF. The CDR3 bases are TGTGCCAGCAGTCGACTAGCGGGAGAGACCCAGTACTTC.